Below are 16 T cell receptor beta chains sequenced from a single sample in a study of T cell responses to AZD1222 COVID-19 vaccine. Using immunoSEQ multiplex PCR, the repertoire was profiled, and TCRdb retains in-frame clones only, with some absent. The sample shows about 99,000 clones, more than 80% of them seen only once. The sequencing here drew on peripheral blood, taken on day 0 of AZD1222 vaccination. These TCRs come from an adult in good health.

The V gene is TRBV28, the J gene TRBJ1-1; TRBD1 aligns across 7 bases. This CDR3 is built from 15 residues. Trimming cost V 6 bases and J 4 bases; bases outside gene matches: 11. In germline, CDR1 is MDHEN, CDR2 SYDVKM. In DNA form, the CDR3 reads TGTGCCAGCAGAATCCAACAGGGGTATAGCACTGAAGCTTTCTTT. This translates into CASRIQQGYSTEAFF.

The chain links TRBV6-5 to TRBJ1-5; 10 bases align to TRBD1. This CDR3 region has 15 residues. Germline V lookup: CDR1 MNHEY, CDR2 SVGAGI. J was trimmed by 6 bases and V by 5 bases; bases with no gene match: 7. CDR3 bases: TGTGCCAGCAGTCCTCGGGACAGGGGAGGTCAGCCCCAGCATTTT. This gives the protein CASSPRDRGGQPQHF.

This chain uses TRBV19 with TRBJ2-3; 8 positions match TRBD2. The CDR3 covers 12 residues. CDR1 is LNHDA and CDR2 is SQIVND in the germline V gene (reference sequence). The J segment lost 10 bases and the V segment lost 5 bases, leaving 5 bases of the junction unmatched. CDR3 sequence reads: CASSASGSSQYF. CDR3 nucleotides: TGTGCCAGTAGTGCCAGCGGGAGCTCGCAGTATTTT.

The rearrangement links TRBV7-9 to TRBJ2-2; D may be TRBD1 (6 bases). The germline V gene has CDR1 SEHNR and CDR2 FQNEAQ (reference sequence). The CDR3 is 16 residues long. The germline V and J ends were trimmed by 5 bases and 3 bases, with 16 bases remaining between them. CDR3 sequence reads: CASSILRGTDTGELFF. The CDR3, as DNA: TGTGCCAGCAGCATCCTCAGGGGTACGGACACCGGGGAGCTGTTTTTT.

The chain recombines TRBV25-1 with TRBJ1-1; 9 bases line up with TRBD1. Germline V lookup: CDR1 MGHDK, CDR2 SYGVNS. The CDR3 has 16 residues. V lost 0 bases, J lost 4 bases, and 6 bases stayed unmatched. DNA of the CDR3: TGTGCCAGCAGTGAATACCGACAGGGGGTGGCCACTGAAGCTTTCTTT. Protein sequence: CASSEYRQGVATEAFF.

The rearrangement joins TRBV19 to TRBJ1-1; 9 positions agree with TRBD1. In germline, CDR1 is LNHDA, CDR2 SQIVND (reference sequence). The CDR3 consists of 15 residues. V was clipped by 6 bases and J by 4 bases; unmatched bases: 9. CDR3 residues: CASRSQGAPITEAFF. CDR3 DNA: TGTGCCAGTAGATCACAGGGGGCCCCGATCACTGAAGCTTTCTTT.

The chain combines TRBV5-5 with TRBJ2-7, with a possible D match to TRBD1 (5 bases). The CDR3 runs 15 residues. V was pared by 0 bases and J by 0 bases, with 10 bases between. Germline V lookup: CDR1 SGHKS, CDR2 YYEKEE (reference sequence). The CDR3 sequence is CASSLDSGASYEQYF. CDR3 bases: TGTGCCAGCAGCTTGGACAGTGGGGCCTCCTACGAGCAGTACTTC.

This clone has only one observation. The gene calls are TRBV4-1 and TRBJ1-1; 8 bases are a match to TRBD1. V trimming: 1 base; J trimming: 5 bases; junction bases outside the gene matches: 18. Germline V gene sequence: CDR1 MGHRA, CDR2 YSYEKL. The CDR3 length is 19 residues. Here the CDR3 reads CASSQALTMTGVSQTEAFF. The CDR3, as DNA: TGCGCCAGCAGCCAAGCCCTTACAATGACAGGGGTTTCTCAGACTGAAGCTTTCTTT.

The chain combines TRBV6-2 or TRBV6-3 with TRBJ2-1, with a weak D call TRBD1 (5 bases). Trimming shortened V by 5 bases and J by 4 bases, and 15 bases separated the two germline ends. CDR3 length equals 15 residues. CDR1 and CDR2 from the germline V gene are MNHEY and SVGEGT. CDR3 in amino acids: CASSLRQSAYNEQFF. The DNA of the CDR3 is TGTGCCAGCAGTCTCCGACAGAGCGCTTACAATGAGCAGTTCTTC.

The chain couples TRBV28 to TRBJ1-1, with TRBD1 as a possible D gene (5 bases). V dropped 8 bases and J dropped 5 bases, with 21 bases sitting between them. Germline V gives CDR1 MDHEN, CDR2 SYDVKM. The CDR3 covers 15 residues. CDR3 DNA sequence: TGTGCCAGCCTTACGGGGCCCATTGCGGGGACTGAAGCTTTCTTT. Its translation is CASLTGPIAGTEAFF.

The rearrangement links TRBV30 to TRBJ2-7, with a tentative D call TRBD1 (6 bases). This CDR3 is 11 amino acids long. V gave up 3 bases and J gave up 6 bases, with 9 bases separating them. Per the germline V gene, CDR1 is GTSNPN and CDR2 is SVGIG (reference sequence). CDR3 bases: TGTGCCTGGAGCAAGGGGGTCGAGCAGTACTTC. It encodes CAWSKGVEQYF.

The gene calls are TRBV29-1 and TRBJ1-1; possible D gene TRBD1, 6 bases. The CDR3 sequence is 13 residues long. The germline V and J ends were trimmed by 4 bases and 0 bases, with 9 bases remaining between them. Germline V CDR1 and CDR2: SQVTM, ANQGSEA. In nucleotides, the CDR3 is TGCAGCGTTGCGACAGGCATGAACACTGAAGCTTTCTTT. It codes for CSVATGMNTEAFF. The full variable domain, rest sourced from reference TRBV29-1 and TRBJ1-1, is SAVISQKPSRDICQRGTSLTIQCQVDSQVTMMFWYRQQPGQSLTLIATANQGSEATYESGFVIDKFPISRPNLTFSTLTVSNMSPEDSSIYLCSVATGMNTEAFFGQGTRLTVV.

The V call is TRBV12-5, the J call TRBJ1-2, with 7 bases that match TRBD1. The J segment lost 1 base and the V segment lost 11 bases, leaving 7 bases of the junction unmatched. This CDR3 has 13 amino acids. CDR1 is LGHNT, CDR2 FRNRAP, per germline. DNA of the CDR3: TGTGCTCGACCGGGACAGTATAACTATGGCTACACCTTC. Translated, it gives CARPGQYNYGYTF.

V gene TRBV3-1 (or the pseudogene TRBV3-2) combines with J gene TRBJ2-5; weak D call: TRBD2 (6 bases). The CDR3 runs to 16 residues. Germline V gives CDR1 LGHDT, CDR2 YNNKEL (reference sequence). Trimming left V 1 base short and J 0 bases short, with 12 bases between. CDR3 DNA sequence: TGTGCCAGCAGCCAAGTTCAAGGACTAAACCAAGAGACCCAGTACTTC. Its translation: CASSQVQGLNQETQYF.

This chain joins TRBV5-8 and TRBJ2-5; D call uncertain. CDR3 length equals 13 residues. The ends were cut back, 5 bases at V and 5 bases at J, with 13 bases in the middle. CDR1 SGHTS and CDR2 YDEGEE come from the germline V gene. This chain's CDR3 is CASSWSRLETQYF. The CDR3, as DNA: TGTGCCAGCAGTTGGAGTCGGCTGGAGACCCAGTACTTC. Based on the CDR3 plus reference TRBV5-8 and TRBJ2-5, the full variable domain is EAGVTQSPTHLIKTRGQQATLRCSPISGHTSVYWYQQALGLGLQFLLWYDEGEERNRGNFPPRFSGRQFPNYSSELNVNALELEDSALYLCASSWSRLETQYFGPGTRLLVL.

This chain joins TRBV2 and TRBJ1-5, with 7 positions matching TRBD1. Germline lookup yields CDR1 SNHLY and CDR2 FYNNEI. CDR3 size: 15 residues. The trim removed 5 bases at V and 0 bases at J, leaving 4 bases unmatched. The CDR3 loop is CASSLTGNSNQPQHF. DNA for the CDR3: TGTGCCAGCAGTCTGACAGGGAATAGCAATCAGCCCCAGCATTTT.